The TCR beta chain described here comes from a study of molecular identifiers for immune sequencing clone quantification. Study-level findings and limits: Spiked Jurkat TCR RNA equivalent to one cell reportedly surfaced among some 1 million naive cells. Clone sizes that are highly expanded could be underestimated when identical TCR molecules share a barcode.

J was trimmed by 4 bases and V by 6 bases; bases with no gene match: 5. The germline V gene encodes CDR1 LNHDA and CDR2 SQIVND (reference sequence). The CDR3 sequence is 16 residues long. CD8+CD4-CCR7+CD45RA+ sorting gave the naive CD8 T cells. This clonotype was counted a few times. No antigen is known for it. Previously described methods and listed TCR primers were used for bulk TCR libraries. TCRdb analysed the PCR reads with MiXCR anew, one entry per CDR3 protein. The repertoire holds about 630,000 distinct CDR3 sequences, with about 25% as singletons. The sequenced sample consisted of naive CD8+ T cells from blood, with Jurkat cell RNA spiked in. Subset denoted: FACS-sorted CD8+CD4-CCR7+CD45RA+ naive T cells. The clonotype comes from a human donor in good health. Some libraries in this study had Jurkat cell RNA spiked in. The J gene is TRBJ2-1, the V gene TRBV19; 14 nucleotides align to TRBD2. CDR3 residues: CASSPGTSGGYNEQFF. CDR3 DNA: TGTGCCAGTAGCCCCGGGACTAGCGGGGGTTACAATGAGCAGTTCTTC. Based on the CDR3 plus reference TRBV19 and TRBJ2-1, the full variable domain is DGGITQSPKYLFRKEGQNVTLSCEQNLNHDAMYWYRQDPGQGLRLIYYSQIVNDFQKGDIAEGYSVSREKKESFPLTVTSAQKNPTAFYLCASSPGTSGGYNEQFFGPGTRLTVL.